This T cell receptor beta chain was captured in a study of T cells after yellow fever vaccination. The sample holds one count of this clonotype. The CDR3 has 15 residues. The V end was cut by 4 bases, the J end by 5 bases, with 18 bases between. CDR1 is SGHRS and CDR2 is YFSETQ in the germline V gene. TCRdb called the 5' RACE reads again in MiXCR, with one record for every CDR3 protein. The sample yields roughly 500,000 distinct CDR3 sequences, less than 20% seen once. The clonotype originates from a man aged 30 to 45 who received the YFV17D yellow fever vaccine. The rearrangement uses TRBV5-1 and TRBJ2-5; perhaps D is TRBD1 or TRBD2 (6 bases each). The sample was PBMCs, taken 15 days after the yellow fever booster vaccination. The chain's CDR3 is CASSLPGAQGETQYF. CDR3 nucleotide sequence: TGCGCCAGCAGCCTGCCGGGGGCCCAGGGGGAGACCCAGTACTTC. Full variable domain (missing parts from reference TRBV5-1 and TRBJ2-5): KAGVTQTPRYLIKTRGQQVTLSCSPISGHRSVSWYQQTPGQGLQFLFEYFSETQRNKGNFPGRFSGRQFSNSRSEMNVSTLELGDSALYLCASSLPGAQGETQYFGPGTRLLVL.